This T cell receptor (beta chain) was found in a study of blood T cell repertoires in COVID-19. Study background: From T cells, B-cell-depleted T cells, or PBMCs came the material, which was cDNA or gDNA.

In the original analysis: Estimation of nucleated cell counts was performed using reference gene primer amplification. Sequencing used immunoSEQ multiplex PCR; TCRdb keeps in-frame clones, though not all of them. That table supplies the V and J calls and clone size; D and trimming were determined from the DNA. The repertoire holds 150,000 to 200,000 clones, with approximately 81% as singletons. Between the trimmed V and J ends, which lost 2 bases and 0 bases, there was a span of 5 bases. This CDR3 is 13 amino acids long. Germline V gene sequence: CDR1 GTSNPN, CDR2 SVGIG (reference sequence). This sequence joins TRBV30 and TRBJ2-1; no firm D call. The source of this sequence is a woman aged 80 or over with active or convalescent COVID-19. The specimen was peripheral blood. The DNA for the CDR3 is TGTGCCTGGAGTAGCTTCTCCTACAATGAGCAGTTCTTC. Translation: CAWSSFSYNEQFF.